Below, 30 T cell receptor beta chains from the same sample are listed, as sequenced in a study of blood T cell repertoires in COVID-19. Assay: immunoSEQ multiplex PCR; the TCRdb copy retains only in-frame clones and omits some. The data show some 160,000 clones, about four fifths seen once. The sequenced sample consisted of peripheral blood. These receptors all stem from a woman aged 80 or older with COVID-19, enrolled during active disease.

The chain employs TRBV9 and TRBJ1-1; tentative D call: TRBD1 (5 bases). The CDR3 is 14 amino acids. Trimming removed 0 bases at V and 0 bases at J, with 6 bases between. The germline V gene has CDR1 SGDLS and CDR2 YYNGEE. In DNA form, the CDR3 reads TGTGCCAGCAGCGTAGGGGGGGTGAACACTGAAGCTTTCTTT. Translation gives CASSVGGVNTEAFF.

The J gene is TRBJ2-1, the V gene TRBV6-1; 8 positions match TRBD1. V trimming: 5 bases; J trimming: 8 bases; junction bases outside the gene matches: 8. The length of the CDR3 is 14 residues. The V gene's germline CDR1 is MNHNS and CDR2 SASEGT. CDR3 coding DNA: TGTGCCAGCAGTTCCAGGGGGCGGCGGGATGAGCAGTTCTTC. Protein product: CASSSRGRRDEQFF.

The V and J genes are TRBV5-1 and TRBJ2-1; D is possibly TRBD1 (6 bases). CDR1 SGHRS and CDR2 YFSETQ come from the germline V gene. Between the trimmed V and J ends, which lost 0 bases and 3 bases, there was a span of 10 bases. This CDR3 comprises 15 residues. This CDR3 reads CASSLDGTIYNEQFF. CDR3 DNA sequence: TGCGCCAGCAGCTTGGATGGGACAATCTACAATGAGCAGTTCTTC.

The chain combines TRBV9 with TRBJ1-4; TRBD1 is a possible D gene (6 bases). Trimming stripped 0 bases from V and 8 bases from J, with 14 bases between. Germline V gene data show CDR1 as SGDLS and CDR2 as YYNGEE. This CDR3 contains 15 residues. CDR3 in amino acids: CASSVAGGLREKLFF. In nucleotides, the CDR3 is TGTGCCAGCAGCGTAGCGGGGGGGCTAAGAGAAAAACTGTTTTTT. Full variable domain (outside the CDR3, taken from reference TRBV9 and TRBJ1-4): DSGVTQTPKHLITATGQRVTLRCSPRSGDLSVYWYQQSLDQGLQFLIQYYNGEERAKGNILERFSAQQFPDLHSELNLSSLELGDSALYFCASSVAGGLREKLFFGSGTQLSVL.

The rearrangement joins TRBV13 to TRBJ1-1, with 7 nucleotides matching TRBD1. Per germline, CDR1 PRHDT and CDR2 FYEKMQ (reference sequence). J gave up 5 bases and V 3 bases, and 9 bases lay outside the gene matches. CDR3 size: 15 residues. In DNA, the CDR3 is TGTGCCAGCAGCTTCCTACAGGGGCTGGGGACTGAAGCTTTCTTT. Its translation is CASSFLQGLGTEAFF.

The chain joins TRBV7-3 to TRBJ2-3; D gene unclear. The CDR3 has 13 residues. V lost 1 base and J 4 bases, leaving 6 bases between the germline ends. Germline CDR1 SGHTA, CDR2 FQGTGA. The DNA of the CDR3 is TGTGCCAGCAGCTTAAGTCGGTCAGATACGCAGTATTTT. Protein sequence: CASSLSRSDTQYF.

The genes are TRBV4-2 and TRBJ2-7, with 10 bases lining up with TRBD2. Germline V lookup: CDR1 LGHNA, CDR2 YNFKEQ. The length of the CDR3 is 16 residues. After removal of 0 bases from V and 6 bases from J, the junction contained 8 bases not matched to a gene. In nucleotides, the CDR3 is TGTGCCAGCAGCCAAGATGAGCGGGGGGGCCTAGGCGAGCAGTACTTC. Protein sequence: CASSQDERGGLGEQYF.

The chain recombines TRBV7-2 with TRBJ2-3; 15 bases are shared with TRBD2. In germline, CDR1 is SGHTA, CDR2 FQGNSA. The CDR3 sequence is 15 residues long. Unmatched junction bases numbered 6, after V lost 5 bases and J lost 9 bases. As DNA, the CDR3 is TGTGCCAGCAGCCCGCGGACTAGCGGGGGGGCGACGCAGTATTTT. Protein: CASSPRTSGGATQYF.

There are a few counts of this clone. This chain joins TRBV18 and TRBJ1-2; the match to TRBD1 covers 8 bases. The CDR3 extends over 13 amino acids. The trim removed 3 bases at V and 5 bases at J, leaving 2 bases unmatched. Per germline, CDR1 KGHSH and CDR2 LQKENI. CDR3 bases: TGTGCCAGCTCACCGACAGGGGAATATGGCTACACCTTC. This gives the protein CASSPTGEYGYTF. The whole variable domain, remainder taken from reference TRBV18 and TRBJ1-2, is NAGVMQNPRHLVRRRGQEARLRCSPMKGHSHVYWYRQLPEEGLKFMVYLQKENIIDESGMPKERFSAEFPKEGPSILRIQQVVRGDSAAYFCASSPTGEYGYTFGSGTRLTVV.

This chain links TRBV18 with TRBJ2-1; TRBD2 matches 12 bases. The CDR3 loop spans 15 amino acids. V shed 3 bases and J 8 bases; nucleotides not matched to a gene: 5. Germline assignment: CDR1 KGHSH and CDR2 LQKENI. CDR3 loop: CASSPRLAGAHEQFF. The DNA of the CDR3 is TGTGCCAGCTCACCGAGACTAGCGGGAGCGCATGAGCAGTTCTTC.

This chain uses TRBV5-1 with TRBJ2-7; TRBD2 aligns across 16 bases. The CDR3 totals 15 residues. Germline V gene sequence: CDR1 SGHRS, CDR2 YFSETQ. The trim removed 4 bases at V and 7 bases at J, leaving 5 bases unmatched. The CDR3 DNA sequence: TGCGCCAGCAGCCCTCCGGGACTAGCGGGAGGGGAGCAGTACTTC. Translating it yields CASSPPGLAGGEQYF.

The chain carries TRBV10-2 and TRBJ1-1; a possible D gene is TRBD1 (5 bases). The CDR3 consists of 13 residues. V lost 6 bases, J lost 1 base, and 9 bases lay in between. Germline-derived CDR1 and CDR2 are WSHSY and SAAADI. The CDR3 protein is CASRLQGNTEAFF. The CDR3 coding sequence is TGCGCCAGCAGGCTCCAGGGGAACACTGAAGCTTTCTTT.

The chain combines TRBV9 with TRBJ2-3, with 7 bases fitting TRBD2. V trimming: 3 bases; J trimming: 0 bases; junction bases outside the gene matches: 10. The V gene's germline CDR1 is SGDLS and CDR2 YYNGEE. CDR3 length: 17 residues. The CDR3 DNA reads as TGTGCCAGCAGCGGTAGGGAGGGGCTAGCTAGCACAGATACGCAGTATTTT. It specifies CASSGREGLASTDTQYF.

The chain couples TRBV2 to TRBJ1-5; tentative D call: TRBD1 (6 bases). Germline assignment: CDR1 SNHLY and CDR2 FYNNEI. The CDR3 is 15 amino acids. Trimming took 9 bases from V and 5 from J, leaving 20 bases between them. CDR3 sequence: CASEEVRDTDQPQHF. In DNA form, the CDR3 reads TGTGCCAGTGAAGAGGTCCGGGACACAGATCAGCCCCAGCATTTT.

The chain uses TRBV21-1 and TRBJ2-7; the table assigns TRBD2, which was not confirmed against the DNA. TRBV21-1 is a documented pseudogene. The CDR3 consists of 19 residues. The CDR3, as DNA: TGTGCCAGCAGCAAATTGGTCCGGTCGGATCGGGGGGCCTCCTACGAGCAGTACTTC. This gives the protein CASSKLVRSDRGASYEQYF.

The chain couples TRBV2 to TRBJ2-2; the D is unclear. The V end was cut by 6 bases, the J end by 0 bases, with 14 bases between. Germline V gives CDR1 SNHLY, CDR2 FYNNEI. The CDR3 totals 16 residues. CDR3 amino acids: CASSRGALANTGELFF. The CDR3 nucleotides read TGTGCCAGCAGCCGCGGAGCCCTTGCGAACACCGGGGAGCTGTTTTTT. The full variable domain, completed using reference TRBV2 and TRBJ2-2, is EPEVTQTPSHQVTQMGQEVILRCVPISNHLYFYWYRQILGQKVEFLVSFYNNEISEKSEIFDDQFSVERPDGSNFTLKIRSTKLEDSAMYFCASSRGALANTGELFFGEGSRLTVL.

This chain links TRBV9 with TRBJ2-5; a possible D gene is TRBD1 (6 bases). Germline V gives CDR1 SGDLS, CDR2 YYNGEE. This CDR3 comprises 15 residues. The V end was cut by 0 bases, the J end by 5 bases, with 14 bases between. CDR3 residues: CASSVVGGVWETQYF. CDR3 nucleotides: TGTGCCAGCAGCGTAGTAGGGGGAGTGTGGGAGACCCAGTACTTC.

J is TRBJ2-7 and V is TRBV6-2 or TRBV6-3, with D maybe TRBD1 (6 bases). The CDR3 is made up of 15 amino acids. Deletions cut 2 bases from V and 2 bases from J, with 13 bases between. Germline assignment: CDR1 MNHEY and CDR2 SVGEGT. The DNA of the CDR3 is TGTGCCAGCAGTTACCCCACAGGGTTCGCCTACGAGCAGTACTTC. It encodes CASSYPTGFAYEQYF.

The rearrangement joins TRBV5-6 to TRBJ1-6; perhaps TRBD1 as D (5 bases). The CDR3 runs to 16 residues. Trimming removed 4 bases from V and 8 bases from J, with 19 bases in between. From germline, CDR1 is SGHDT and CDR2 YYEEEE. In DNA form, the CDR3 reads TGTGCCAGCAGCCTGGGACCCCACGGGGAATATTCACCCCTCCACTTT. Translating it yields CASSLGPHGEYSPLHF.

The V gene is TRBV15, the J gene TRBJ2-1; 9 positions agree with TRBD2. Germline values: CDR1 LNHNV, CDR2 YYDKDF (reference sequence). The CDR3 loop spans 14 amino acids. V shed 5 bases, J shed 15 bases, and the junction held 14 bases outside the gene matches. CDR3 protein: CATSEAGLAALPFF. CDR3 DNA: TGTGCCACCAGCGAGGCGGGACTAGCTGCCCTCCCGTTCTTC.

This sequence joins TRBV27 and TRBJ2-5; 10 bases align to TRBD2. From germline, CDR1 is MNHEY and CDR2 SMNVEV (reference sequence). V gave up 7 bases and J gave up 4 bases; unmatched junction bases: 3. The CDR3 is 13 amino acids. The chain's CDR3 is CASTRLAGETQYF. Written as DNA, the CDR3 is TGTGCCAGCACCAGACTAGCGGGAGAGACCCAGTACTTC.

This rearrangement joins TRBV29-1 to TRBJ1-4, with D possibly being TRBD1 (6 bases). The length of the CDR3 is 13 residues. V lost 3 bases and J 7 bases, leaving 12 bases between the germline ends. Germline V lookup: CDR1 SQVTM, CDR2 ANQGSEA. The CDR3 DNA reads TGCAGCGTTGAGGGTAGGGGGGGTGAAAAACTGTTTTTT. Amino acid sequence: CSVEGRGGEKLFF.

The rearrangement uses TRBV5-1 and TRBJ1-1; 8 nucleotides match TRBD1. The germline V gene encodes CDR1 SGHRS and CDR2 YFSETQ. This CDR3 has 14 amino acids. Trimming removed 5 bases from V and 4 bases from J; junction bases left unmatched: 7. Here the CDR3 reads CASSPRGRRTEAFF. For the CDR3, the DNA is TGCGCCAGCAGTCCCAGGGGGCGCCGCACTGAAGCTTTCTTT.

This clone was counted a single time. The rearrangement joins TRBV4-2 to TRBJ1-5, with a tentative D call TRBD1 (5 bases). V lost 4 bases and J 7 bases, leaving 23 bases between the germline ends. This CDR3 spans 17 amino acids. Germline V gives CDR1 LGHNA, CDR2 YNFKEQ. The CDR3 region has the DNA TGTGCCAGCAGCCCCAAAGATCCCCCCCAGGGCTCCCAGCCCCAGCATTTT. Translated: CASSPKDPPQGSQPQHF.

The rearrangement links TRBV27 to TRBJ2-5, with 7 bases identical to TRBD1. The CDR3 sequence is 13 residues long. J gave up 5 bases and V 5 bases, and 5 bases lay outside the gene matches. Germline lookup yields CDR1 MNHEY and CDR2 SMNVEV (reference sequence). The CDR3 nucleotides are TGTGCCAGCAGTACGACAGGGTGGGAGACCCAGTACTTC. Translation: CASSTTGWETQYF.

This chain connects TRBV27 to TRBJ2-7; D perhaps matches TRBD1 (6 bases). CDR3 length: 15 residues. Germline V gene data show CDR1 as MNHEY and CDR2 as SMNVEV (reference sequence). Trimming shortened V by 1 base and J by 3 bases, and 13 bases separated the two germline ends. In DNA, the CDR3 is TGTGCCAGCAGTTTATTAGGGGACATTGACTACGAGCAGTACTTC. It yields the protein CASSLLGDIDYEQYF.

The chain combines TRBV6-1 with TRBJ2-7, with 8 nucleotides matching TRBD2. CDR1 MNHNS and CDR2 SASEGT come from the germline V gene. CDR3 length equals 16 residues. Losses at the gene ends were 4 bases for V and 2 bases for J; bases not matched to a gene: 10. CDR3 in amino acids: CASSVKLAGPAYEQYF. As DNA, the CDR3 is TGTGCCAGCAGTGTAAAATTAGCGGGACCCGCCTACGAGCAGTACTTC.

The rearrangement links TRBV4-3 to TRBJ2-2, with D unresolved. Deletions cut 9 bases from V and 5 bases from J, with 13 bases between. CDR3 length: 13 residues. Germline V gives CDR1 LGHNA, CDR2 YSLEER. CDR3 sequence (DNA): TGCGCCAGTTCTACCCTCCGTACCGGGGAGCTGTTTTTT. It codes for CASSTLRTGELFF.

The rearrangement uses TRBV28 and TRBJ2-1, with 9 bases fitting TRBD1. The V and J ends lost 6 bases and 4 bases, in that order; junction bases with no gene match: 4. Germline assignment: CDR1 MDHEN and CDR2 SYDVKM. The CDR3 is made up of 14 amino acids. CDR3: CASRDRGFYNEQFF. CDR3 coding DNA: TGTGCCAGCAGGGACAGGGGATTTTACAATGAGCAGTTCTTC. Looking up the rest from reference TRBV28 and TRBJ2-1 gives the full variable domain: DVKVTQSSRYLVKRTGEKVFLECVQDMDHENMFWYRQDPGLGLRLIYFSYDVKMKEKGDIPEGYSVSREKKERFSLILESASTNQTSMYLCASRDRGFYNEQFFGPGTRLTVL.

This clone was seen more than once but under ten times. The chain uses TRBV28 and TRBJ1-2; weak D call: TRBD1 (6 bases). The CDR3 loop spans 16 amino acids. V lost 5 bases and J 6 bases, leaving 22 bases between the germline ends. Germline CDR1 reads MDHEN; CDR2 reads SYDVKM. CDR3 nucleotide sequence: TGTGCCAGCAGTACGCCGGGTGGGCAGGGGCGGAATGGCTACACCTTC. Translation: CASSTPGGQGRNGYTF.